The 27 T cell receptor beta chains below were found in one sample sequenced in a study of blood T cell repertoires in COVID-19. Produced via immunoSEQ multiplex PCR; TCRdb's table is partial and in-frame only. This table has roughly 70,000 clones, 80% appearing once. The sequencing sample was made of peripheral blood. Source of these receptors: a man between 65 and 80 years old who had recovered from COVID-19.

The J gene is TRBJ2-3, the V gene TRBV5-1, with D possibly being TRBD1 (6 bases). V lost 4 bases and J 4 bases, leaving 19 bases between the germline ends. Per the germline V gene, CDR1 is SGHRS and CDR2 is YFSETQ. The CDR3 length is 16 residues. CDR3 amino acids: CASSPTPRWGPDTQYF. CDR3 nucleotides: TGCGCCAGCAGCCCGACCCCCAGATGGGGGCCAGATACGCAGTATTTT.

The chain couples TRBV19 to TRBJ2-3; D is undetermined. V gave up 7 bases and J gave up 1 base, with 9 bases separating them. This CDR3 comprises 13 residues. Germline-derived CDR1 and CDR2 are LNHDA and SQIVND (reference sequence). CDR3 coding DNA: TGTGCCAGTACCCCCGAGGGCACAGATACGCAGTATTTT. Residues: CASTPEGTDTQYF.

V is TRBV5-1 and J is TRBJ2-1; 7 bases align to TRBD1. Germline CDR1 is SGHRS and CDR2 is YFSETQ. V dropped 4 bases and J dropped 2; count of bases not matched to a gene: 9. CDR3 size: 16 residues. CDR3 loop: CASSLQTGVTYNEQFF. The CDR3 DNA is TGCGCCAGCAGCCTTCAAACAGGGGTGACCTACAATGAGCAGTTCTTC.

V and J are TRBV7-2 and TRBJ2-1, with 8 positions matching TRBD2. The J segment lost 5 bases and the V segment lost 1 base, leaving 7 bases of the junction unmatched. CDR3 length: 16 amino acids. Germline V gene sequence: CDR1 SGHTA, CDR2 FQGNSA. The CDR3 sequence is CASSLDKRGRDNEQFF. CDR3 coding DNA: TGTGCCAGCAGCTTAGATAAGCGGGGGCGCGACAATGAGCAGTTCTTC.

The CDR3 spells CASSIRAGVSTEAFF. Here the CDR3 DNA reads TGTGCCAGTAGTATCAGGGCCGGCGTAAGCACTGAAGCTTTCTTT. The rearrangement uses TRBV19 and TRBJ1-1; TRBD1 might be the D (5 bases). Trimming shortened V by 3 bases and J by 4 bases, and 15 bases separated the two germline ends. Germline CDR1 LNHDA, CDR2 SQIVND (reference sequence). The CDR3 is 15 amino acids. The whole variable domain, remainder taken from reference TRBV19 and TRBJ1-1, is DGGITQSPKYLFRKEGQNVTLSCEQNLNHDAMYWYRQDPGQGLRLIYYSQIVNDFQKGDIAEGYSVSREKKESFPLTVTSAQKNPTAFYLCASSIRAGVSTEAFFGQGTRLTVV.

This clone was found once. This chain's CDR3 is CASSHRQADTQYF. The CDR3 DNA reads TGTGCCAGCAGCCATCGACAGGCTGATACGCAGTATTTT. The rearrangement uses TRBV3-1 (or the pseudogene TRBV3-2) and TRBJ2-3, with D possibly TRBD1 on 6 matching bases. The V end lost 3 bases, the J end lost 6 bases, and 10 bases lay between the germline ends. The CDR3 is 13 amino acids. CDR1 and CDR2 from the germline V gene are LGHDT and YNNKEL (reference sequence).

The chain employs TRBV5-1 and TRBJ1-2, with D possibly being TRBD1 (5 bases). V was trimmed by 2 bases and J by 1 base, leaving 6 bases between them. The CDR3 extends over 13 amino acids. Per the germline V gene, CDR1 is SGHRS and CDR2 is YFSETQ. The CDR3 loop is CASSLDSNYGYTF. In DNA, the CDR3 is TGCGCCAGCAGCTTAGACAGTAACTATGGCTACACCTTC.

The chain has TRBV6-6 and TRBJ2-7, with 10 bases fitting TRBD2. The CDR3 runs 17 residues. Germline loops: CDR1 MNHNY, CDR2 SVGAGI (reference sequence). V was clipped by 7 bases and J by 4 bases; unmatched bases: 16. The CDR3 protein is CASKRSGSSGGYYEQYF. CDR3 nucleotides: TGTGCCAGCAAACGATCCGGATCTAGCGGGGGCTATTACGAGCAGTACTTC.

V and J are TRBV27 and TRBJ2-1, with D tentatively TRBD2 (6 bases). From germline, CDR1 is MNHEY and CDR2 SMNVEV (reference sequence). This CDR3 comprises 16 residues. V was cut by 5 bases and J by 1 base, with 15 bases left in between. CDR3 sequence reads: CASSPRGAGSYNEQFF. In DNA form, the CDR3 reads TGTGCCAGCAGTCCCCGTGGGGCGGGGTCCTACAATGAGCAGTTCTTC.

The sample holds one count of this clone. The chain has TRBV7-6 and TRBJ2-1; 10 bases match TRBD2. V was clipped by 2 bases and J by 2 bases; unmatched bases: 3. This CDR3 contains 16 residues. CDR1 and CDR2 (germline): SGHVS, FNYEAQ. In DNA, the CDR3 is TGTGCCAGCAGCTTATCCGGGACTAGCGCCTACAATGAGCAGTTCTTC. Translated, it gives CASSLSGTSAYNEQFF.

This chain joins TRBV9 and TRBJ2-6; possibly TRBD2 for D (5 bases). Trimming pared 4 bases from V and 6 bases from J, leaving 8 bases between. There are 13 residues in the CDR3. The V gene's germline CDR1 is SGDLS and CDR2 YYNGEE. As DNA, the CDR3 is TGTGCCAGCAGCCTAGCTTCGGCCAACGTCCTGACTTTC. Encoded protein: CASSLASANVLTF.

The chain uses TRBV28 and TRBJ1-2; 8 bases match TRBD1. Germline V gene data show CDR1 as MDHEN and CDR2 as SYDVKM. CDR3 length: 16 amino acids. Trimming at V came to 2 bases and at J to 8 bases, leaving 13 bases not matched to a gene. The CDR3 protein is CASSLVVVGQGNGYTF. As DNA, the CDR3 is TGTGCCAGCAGTTTAGTAGTTGTCGGACAGGGTAACGGCTACACCTTC.

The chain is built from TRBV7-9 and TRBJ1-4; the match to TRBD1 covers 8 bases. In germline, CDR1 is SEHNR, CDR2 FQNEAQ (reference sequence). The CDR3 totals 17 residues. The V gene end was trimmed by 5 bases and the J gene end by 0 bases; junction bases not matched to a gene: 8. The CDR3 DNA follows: TGTGCCAGCAGCCCTCGGACAGGGAAATCAACTAATGAAAAACTGTTTTTT. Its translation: CASSPRTGKSTNEKLFF.

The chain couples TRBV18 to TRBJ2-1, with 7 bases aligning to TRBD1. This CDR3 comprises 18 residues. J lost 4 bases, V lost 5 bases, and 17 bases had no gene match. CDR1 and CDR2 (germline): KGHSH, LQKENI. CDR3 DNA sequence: TGTGCCAGCTCAACAGACAGGGTCGCTATGGGGCTTTACAATGAGCAGTTCTTC. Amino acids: CASSTDRVAMGLYNEQFF. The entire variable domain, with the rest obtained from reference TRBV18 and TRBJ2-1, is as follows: NAGVMQNPRHLVRRRGQEARLRCSPMKGHSHVYWYRQLPEEGLKFMVYLQKENIIDESGMPKERFSAEFPKEGPSILRIQQVVRGDSAAYFCASSTDRVAMGLYNEQFFGPGTRLTVL.

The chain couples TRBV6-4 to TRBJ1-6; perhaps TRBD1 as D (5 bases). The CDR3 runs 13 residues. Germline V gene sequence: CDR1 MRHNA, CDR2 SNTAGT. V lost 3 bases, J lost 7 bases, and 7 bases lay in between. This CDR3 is CASSEGLNSPLHF. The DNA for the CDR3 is TGTGCCAGCAGTGAGGGGCTGAATTCACCCCTCCACTTT.

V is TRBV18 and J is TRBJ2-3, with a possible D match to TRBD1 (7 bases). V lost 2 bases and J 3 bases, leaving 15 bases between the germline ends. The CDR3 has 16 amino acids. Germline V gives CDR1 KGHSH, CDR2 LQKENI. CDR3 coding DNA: TGTGCCAGCTCACCAGGAGGGGGCGGAGGAACAGATACGCAGTATTTT. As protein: CASSPGGGGGTDTQYF.

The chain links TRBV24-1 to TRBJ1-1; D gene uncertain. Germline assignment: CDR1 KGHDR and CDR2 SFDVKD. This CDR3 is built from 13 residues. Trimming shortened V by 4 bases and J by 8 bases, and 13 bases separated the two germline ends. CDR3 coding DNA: TGTGCCACCAGTGACCATTGGACTGACGAAGCTTTCTTT. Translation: CATSDHWTDEAFF.

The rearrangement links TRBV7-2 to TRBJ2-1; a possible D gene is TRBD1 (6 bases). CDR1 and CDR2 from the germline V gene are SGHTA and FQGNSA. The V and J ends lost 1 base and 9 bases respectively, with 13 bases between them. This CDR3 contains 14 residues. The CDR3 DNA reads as TGTGCCAGCAGCTTAGATGACAGGACGGGTGAGCAGTTCTTC. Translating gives CASSLDDRTGEQFF.

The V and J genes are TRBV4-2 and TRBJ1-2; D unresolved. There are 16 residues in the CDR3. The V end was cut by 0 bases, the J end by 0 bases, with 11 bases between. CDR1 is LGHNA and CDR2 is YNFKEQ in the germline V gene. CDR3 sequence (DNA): TGTGCCAGCAGCCAAGATCGGACTGTAGCTAACTATGGCTACACCTTC. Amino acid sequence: CASSQDRTVANYGYTF.

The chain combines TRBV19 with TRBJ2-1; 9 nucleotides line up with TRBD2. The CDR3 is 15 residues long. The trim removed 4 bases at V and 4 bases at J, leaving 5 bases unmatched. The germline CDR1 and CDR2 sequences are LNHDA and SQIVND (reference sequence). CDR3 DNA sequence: TGTGCCAGTAGTACCAGACTAGCGGCGTACAATGAGCAGTTCTTC. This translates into CASSTRLAAYNEQFF.

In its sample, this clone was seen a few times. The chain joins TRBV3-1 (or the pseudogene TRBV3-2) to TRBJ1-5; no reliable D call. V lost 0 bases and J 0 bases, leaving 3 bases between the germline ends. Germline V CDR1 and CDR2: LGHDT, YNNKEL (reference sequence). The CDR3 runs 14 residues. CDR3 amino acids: CASSQEASNQPQHF. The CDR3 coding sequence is TGTGCCAGCAGCCAAGAGGCTAGCAATCAGCCCCAGCATTTT.

The CDR3 sequence: CASSGAWTGRNYGYTF. The CDR3 nucleotides are TGTGCCAGCAGCGGGGCCTGGACAGGGCGAAACTATGGCTACACCTTC. The chain couples TRBV5-6 to TRBJ1-2; TRBD1 matches at 8 bases. J was trimmed by 2 bases and V by 4 bases; bases with no gene match: 10. The CDR3 has 16 residues. CDR1 and CDR2 from the germline V gene are SGHDT and YYEEEE.

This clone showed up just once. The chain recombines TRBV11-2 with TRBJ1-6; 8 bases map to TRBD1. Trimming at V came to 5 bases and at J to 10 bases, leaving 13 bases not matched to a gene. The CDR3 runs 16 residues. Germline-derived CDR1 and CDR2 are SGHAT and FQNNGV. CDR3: CASSPSRGQGISPLHF. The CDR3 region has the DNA TGTGCCAGCAGCCCTTCCCGTGGACAGGGCATATCACCCCTCCACTTT.

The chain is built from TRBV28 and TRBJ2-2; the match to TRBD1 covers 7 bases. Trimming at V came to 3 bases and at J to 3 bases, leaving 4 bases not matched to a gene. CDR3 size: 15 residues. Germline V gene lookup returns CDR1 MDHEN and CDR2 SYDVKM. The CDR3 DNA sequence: TGTGCCAGCAGTTTCCCAACAGGGGACACCGGGGAGCTGTTTTTT. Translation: CASSFPTGDTGELFF.

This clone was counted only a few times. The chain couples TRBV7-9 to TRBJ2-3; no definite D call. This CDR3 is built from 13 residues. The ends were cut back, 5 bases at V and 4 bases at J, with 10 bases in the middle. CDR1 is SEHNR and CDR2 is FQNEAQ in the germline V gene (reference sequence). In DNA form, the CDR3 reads TGTGCCAGCAGCCTACCTCCCGCAGATACGCAGTATTTT. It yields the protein CASSLPPADTQYF.

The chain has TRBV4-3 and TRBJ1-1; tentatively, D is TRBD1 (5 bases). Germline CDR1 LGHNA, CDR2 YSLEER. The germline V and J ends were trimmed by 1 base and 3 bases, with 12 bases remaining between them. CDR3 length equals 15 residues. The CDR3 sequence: CASSQGGGVYTEAFF. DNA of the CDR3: TGCGCCAGCAGCCAAGGTGGGGGGGTCTACACTGAAGCTTTCTTT.

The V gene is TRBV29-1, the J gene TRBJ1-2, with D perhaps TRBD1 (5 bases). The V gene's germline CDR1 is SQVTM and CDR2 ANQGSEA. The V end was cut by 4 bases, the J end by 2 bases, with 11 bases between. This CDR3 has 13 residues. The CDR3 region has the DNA TGCAGCGTTGTTAAGGGGTCGAACTATGGCTACACCTTC. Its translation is CSVVKGSNYGYTF.